This T cell receptor (beta chain) was identified in a study of blood T cell repertoires in COVID-19. Study overall: The United States, Italy and Spain provided the acute and convalescent COVID-19 samples. Nucleic acid was either cDNA or gDNA, and it came from T cells, B-cell-depleted T cells, or PBMCs.

V was shortened by 3 bases and J by 1 base, with 6 bases between the two germline ends. The CDR3 loop spans 13 amino acids. CDR1 and CDR2 (germline): LGHDT, YNNKEL (reference sequence). In the source study's methods: Scientists estimated how many nucleated cells there were by amplifying reference gene primers. Sequencing was performed with immunoSEQ multiplex PCR; in TCRdb, only in-frame clones are kept and a portion is missing. The V and J calls and clone size were taken over from that table, and D and trimming were inferred from the DNA. The repertoire has about 110,000 clones, about nine tenths of them found once; the top ten carry 2% to 3%.

Sequenced: peripheral blood. The chain recombines TRBV3-1 (or the pseudogene TRBV3-2) with TRBJ1-1, with D unclear. The clonotype comes from a human donor in a cohort sampled during active COVID-19. This CDR3 reads CASSQASNTEAFF. As DNA, the CDR3 is TGTGCCAGCAGCCAGGCCTCGAACACTGAAGCTTTCTTT.